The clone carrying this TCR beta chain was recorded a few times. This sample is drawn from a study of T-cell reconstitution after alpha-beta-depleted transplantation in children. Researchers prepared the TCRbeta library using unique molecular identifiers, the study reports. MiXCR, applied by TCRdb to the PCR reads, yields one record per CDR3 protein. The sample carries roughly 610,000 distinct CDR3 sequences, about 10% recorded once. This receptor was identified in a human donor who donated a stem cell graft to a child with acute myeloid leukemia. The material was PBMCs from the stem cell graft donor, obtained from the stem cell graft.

The CDR3, as DNA: TGCAGTGCTAGAAGGCAGGTTAACAACAATGAGCAGTTCTTC. Translating it yields CSARRQVNNNEQFF. This sequence joins TRBV20-1 and TRBJ2-1; no definite D call. The length of the CDR3 is 14 residues. Per germline, CDR1 DFQATT and CDR2 SNEGSKA (reference sequence). Trimming removed 2 bases from V and 5 bases from J, with 13 bases in between.